This entry is about one TCR beta chain. Antigen unknown. CDR1 is MGHDK and CDR2 is SYGVNS in the germline V gene. The CDR3 is 14 amino acids. J lost 7 bases, V lost 6 bases, and 9 bases had no gene match. The data were obtained in a study of cytomegalovirus exposure and HLA in healthy donors. Study details: The study placed about 81% of its roughly 400 genotyped donors in the Caucasian-associated ancestry cluster.

Points from the study as a whole: Cytomegalovirus status was reportedly diagnosed by the classifier with high specificity and sensitivity.

Researchers ran the PCR with 60 Vbeta and 13 Jbeta primers. Assay: immunoSEQ multiplex PCR; the TCRdb copy retains only in-frame clones and omits some. The data hold some 90,000 clones, with over 75% observed a single time. Specimen: PBMCs. The clonotype was recovered from a man aged 45-60 years in good health and CMV-seronegative. V gene TRBV25-1 combines with J gene TRBJ1-2, with TRBD1 matching over 9 bases. CDR3 loop: CASRDRGLLGGYTF. Here the CDR3 DNA reads TGTGCCAGCAGGGACAGGGGCCTTCTAGGTGGCTACACCTTC.